Listed below are T cell receptor beta chains from one sample, sequenced in a study of T cells in localized non-small cell lung cancer. Method: immunoSEQ multiplex PCR; TCRdb's copy keeps in-frame clones and lacks some. The profile shows tens of thousands of clones, 80% of them singletons. The specimen comprised peripheral blood, sampled before any cancer treatment. Every receptor here comes from a female donor of 60 years or more with stage I lung adenocarcinoma. The CDR3 runs from the conserved cysteine through the conserved F or W. A D gene is named only where the DNA matches it firmly. Only part of the rows carry a size: once, few, many, or a class if the clone is expanded.

j_call	v_call	d_call	clone_size	cdr3_aa	cdr3_nt
TRBJ2-2	TRBV9	NA	NA	CASSTMPGTGELFF	TGTGCCAGCAGCACCATGCCGGGGACCGGGGAGCTGTTTTTT
TRBJ1-2	TRBV27	TRBD1	once	CASSPPGRQGFYGYTF	TGTGCCAGCAGTCCTCCCGGCCGACAGGGATTCTATGGCTACACCTTC
TRBJ1-1	TRBV5-1	NA	NA	CASSAPHSSTEAFF	TGCGCCAGCAGCGCCCCCCACAGTTCCACTGAAGCTTTCTTT
TRBJ1-2	TRBV28	TRBD1	NA	CASSLTGTADYGYTF	TGTGCCAGCAGCCTCACCGGGACAGCCGACTATGGCTACACCTTC
TRBJ1-3	TRBV13	NA	NA	CASSLAGSSGNTIYF	TGTGCCAGCAGCTTAGCGGGGAGCTCTGGAAACACCATATATTTT
TRBJ2-1	TRBV5-1	NA	NA	CASSSGTSPYNEQFF	TGCGCCAGCAGCTCCGGGACAAGCCCCTACAATGAGCAGTTCTTC
TRBJ1-6	TRBV2	NA	NA	CASRGLRDKNNSPLHF	TGTGCCAGCAGGGGCCTCCGGGACAAGAATAATTCACCCCTCCACTTT
TRBJ2-7	TRBV27	TRBD2	NA	CASSAETSGSYEQYF	TGTGCCAGCAGTGCAGAGACTAGCGGTTCCTACGAGCAGTACTTC
TRBJ1-1	TRBV7-9	NA	NA	CASSLASGGGEAFF	TGTGCCAGCAGCTTAGCGAGCGGAGGGGGGGAAGCTTTCTTT
TRBJ2-7	TRBV4-1	NA	NA	CASSQAQGRYEQYF	TGCGCCAGCAGCCAAGCACAGGGGAGGTACGAGCAGTACTTC
TRBJ1-1	TRBV28	NA	few	CASSPIGRGPEAFF	TGTGCCAGCAGCCCGATAGGGCGAGGCCCTGAAGCTTTCTTT
TRBJ2-1	TRBV5-8	TRBD2	NA	CASSVKGLAGGGSYNEQFF	TGTGCCAGCAGCGTTAAGGGACTAGCGGGAGGGGGATCCTACAATGAGCAGTTCTTC
TRBJ1-1	TRBV4-2	NA	NA	CASSPKGQNTEAFF	TGTGCCAGCAGCCCCAAGGGACAGAACACTGAAGCTTTCTTT
TRBJ2-5	TRBV7-2	TRBD2	NA	CASSLDPAGNQETQYF	TGTGCCAGCAGCTTAGACCCAGCGGGGAACCAAGAGACCCAGTACTTC
TRBJ2-5	TRBV7-2	TRBD2	NA	CASSLGSGDHQETQYF	TGTGCCAGCAGCCTAGGAAGCGGGGACCACCAAGAGACCCAGTACTTC
TRBJ1-2	TRBV7-6	TRBD1	NA	CASSLVAGGFGYTF	TGTGCCAGCAGCTTAGTCGCAGGGGGTTTTGGCTACACCTTC
TRBJ1-1	TRBV30	TRBD1	few	CAFRTGTLGTEAFF	TGTGCCTTTAGGACAGGGACCCTGGGAACTGAAGCTTTCTTT
TRBJ1-5	TRBV30	TRBD1	NA	CAWGQGLNQPQHF	TGTGCCTGGGGACAGGGTTTAAATCAGCCCCAGCATTTT
TRBJ2-7	TRBV29-1	NA	NA	CSVEEFGGYEQYF	TGCAGCGTTGAAGAATTCGGCGGCTACGAGCAGTACTTC
TRBJ2-7	TRBV9	NA	NA	CASSVDGGGTEQYF	TGTGCCAGCAGCGTAGATGGTGGGGGGACCGAGCAGTACTTC
TRBJ2-7	TRBV2	NA	NA	CASSEREYYEQYF	TGTGCCAGCAGTGAACGGGAGTACTACGAGCAGTACTTC
TRBJ1-2	TRBV7-6	NA	few	CASSLAPGDYGYTF	TGTGCCAGCAGCTTAGCGCCTGGGGACTATGGCTACACCTTC
TRBJ2-5	TRBV10-3	NA	NA	CAISESSGQKETQYF	TGTGCCATCAGTGAGTCAAGCGGACAGAAAGAGACCCAGTACTTC
TRBJ1-4	TRBV4-3	TRBD1	NA	CASSQGGAGGVGEKLFF	TGCGCCAGCAGCCAAGGGGGGGCAGGGGGAGTGGGTGAAAAACTGTTTTTT
TRBJ1-2	TRBV4-3	NA	NA	CASSPTPGARGYTF	TGCGCCAGCAGCCCTACCCCAGGGGCGCGGGGCTACACCTTC
TRBJ2-3	TRBV27	NA	NA	CASFTDTQYF	TGTGCCAGCTTCACAGATACGCAGTATTTT
TRBJ2-7	TRBV6-1	NA	NA	CASSEPGLNRGEQYF	TGTGCCAGCAGTGAACCCGGACTAAATAGAGGCGAGCAGTACTTC
TRBJ2-1	TRBV7-9	NA	NA	CASSLGQSLYNEQFF	TGTGCCAGCAGCTTAGGACAGTCGCTTTACAATGAGCAGTTCTTC
TRBJ1-6	TRBV11-2	NA	once	CASRPLPGTTNNSPLHF	TGTGCCAGCAGGCCACTTCCCGGGACAACGAATAATTCACCCCTCCACTTT
TRBJ2-7	TRBV11-2	NA	NA	CASSPRNGLTYEQYF	TGTGCCAGCAGCCCTAGGAACGGCCTCACCTACGAGCAGTACTTC
TRBJ1-2	TRBV5-4	NA	NA	CASSHHRPTNYGYTF	TGTGCCAGCAGCCACCACAGGCCTACTAACTATGGCTACACCTTC
TRBJ2-1	TRBV4-1	TRBD2	NA	CASSHPGLGNEQFF	TGCGCCAGCAGCCACCCGGGACTAGGTAATGAGCAGTTCTTC